These T cell receptor beta chains were read from a single sample in a study of long-term antiretroviral therapy in people with HIV. Profiled with immunoSEQ multiplex PCR; TCRdb holds only in-frame clones, not every one. The repertoire holds around 25,000 clones, with 86% as singletons. Source: unsorted PBMCs, taken 1.9 years after starting antiretroviral therapy. These receptors all stem from a woman in her twenties or thirties with HIV. Each CDR3 is given with its conserved first and last residue. A D gene is named only where the DNA matches it firmly. Some rows mark clone size as missing; the rest say once, few, many or name a class of expanded clone.

>TRBJ2-3|TRBV7-2|-|TRBD2
CASSLRVSSGTDTQYF
TGTGCCAGCAGCTTAAGGGTGTCTAGCGGGACAGATACGCAGTATTTT
>TRBJ1-4|TRBV12-5|-|-
CASVWKNFNTGTGGKLFF
TGTGCTAGTGTCTGGAAAAACTTTAACACAGGGACCGGGGGAAAACTGTTTTTT
>TRBJ2-3|TRBV2|-|-
CASRLRFLDPRGYF
TGTGCCAGCAGGCTTAGATTTCTCGATCCCCGCGGGTATTTT
>TRBJ1-2|TRBV5-1|-|-
CASSLYAYGYTF
TGCGCCAGCAGCTTGTATGCCTATGGCTACACCTTC
>TRBJ2-1|TRBV5-1|-|TRBD1
CASAEGAYNEQFF
TGCGCCAGCGCTGAGGGGGCTTACAATGAGCAGTTCTTC
>TRBJ1-4|TRBV5-6|once|-
CASSRRGGGNEKLFF
TGTGCCAGCAGTCGCAGGGGTGGGGGGAATGAAAAACTGTTTTTT
>TRBJ2-5|TRBV6-1|-|-
CASWGLEETQYF
TGTGCCAGCTGGGGACTTGAAGAGACCCAGTACTTC
>TRBJ2-2|TRBV5-1|few|-
CASSLSVGTGELFF
TGCGCCAGCAGCTTGTCCGTTGGGACCGGGGAGCTGTTTTTT
>TRBJ1-2|TRBV11-2|few|-
CASSLDSRANYGYTF
TGTGCCAGCAGCTTAGATTCTCGAGCTAACTATGGCTACACCTTC
>TRBJ2-2|TRBV5-1|-|-
CASSSTGYGTGELFF
TGCGCCAGCAGCTCTACAGGGTATGGCACCGGGGAGCTGTTTTTT
>TRBJ2-5|TRBV29-1|-|-
CSVEWSGDETQYF
TGCAGCGTTGAGTGGTCCGGGGATGAGACCCAGTACTTC
>TRBJ1-4|TRBV18|-|-
CASSSDRRNEKLFF
TGTGCCAGCTCTTCGGACAGACGTAATGAAAAACTGTTTTTT
>TRBJ2-5|TRBV9|-|-
CASSTGGARAETQYF
TGTGCCAGCAGCACGGGCGGGGCACGAGCAGAGACCCAGTACTTC
>TRBJ2-3|TRBV5-1|-|-
CASREGTDTQYF
TGCGCCAGCAGGGAGGGTACAGATACGCAGTATTTT
>TRBJ2-2|TRBV29-1|-|-
CSAIRDTGELFF
TGCAGCGCTATCAGGGACACCGGGGAGCTGTTTTTT
>TRBJ1-2|TRBV4-1|-|TRBD1
CASSQESGGTGYTF
TGCGCCAGCAGCCAAGAGTCAGGGGGAACTGGCTACACCTTC
>TRBJ2-7|TRBV28|-|-
CASGALSYEQYF
TGTGCCAGCGGGGCGCTCTCCTACGAGCAGTACTTC
>TRBJ2-3|TRBV6-1|-|TRBD1
CASSPTGTMTDTQYF
TGTGCCAGCAGCCCGACAGGGACAATGACAGATACGCAGTATTTT
>TRBJ1-1|TRBV27|-|-
CASSLSRTANTEAFF
TGTGCCAGCAGTTTATCCCGGACGGCGAACACTGAAGCTTTCTTT
>TRBJ2-3|TRBV7-9|-|TRBD2
CASASGGAFAPDTQYF
TGTGCCAGCGCTTCCGGGGGGGCCTTCGCCCCAGATACGCAGTATTTT
>TRBJ1-2|TRBV27|-|-
CASSIGGNGYTF
TGTGCCAGCAGTATAGGGGGTAATGGCTACACCTTC
>TRBJ2-2|TRBV6-1|-|-
CASSEQLGDTGELFF
TGTGCCAGCAGTGAGCAACTAGGAGACACCGGGGAGCTGTTTTTT
>TRBJ2-3|TRBV2|-|-
CASTPGDTQYF
TGTGCCAGCACCCCGGGGGATACGCAGTATTTT
>TRBJ1-5|TRBV19|-|TRBD1
CASRAAGGVQPQHF
TGTGCCAGTAGAGCGGCAGGGGGCGTTCAGCCCCAGCATTTT
>TRBJ1-1|TRBV10-3|-|-
CAISAYNTEAFF
TGTGCCATCAGTGCCTATAACACTGAAGCTTTCTTT
>TRBJ1-5|TRBV5-1|-|-
CASSPDNPNQPQHF
TGCGCCAGCAGCCCGGACAACCCCAATCAGCCCCAGCATTTT
>TRBJ2-3|TRBV30|-|TRBD2
CAWSRSRTSGGGPTDTQYF
TGTGCCTGGAGTCGGTCAAGGACTAGCGGGGGGGGTCCCACAGATACGCAGTATTTT
>TRBJ1-1|TRBV30|-|-
CAWSRARTSLLNTEAFF
TGTGCCTGGAGTAGGGCCCGGACCTCCCTTTTGAACACTGAAGCTTTCTTT
>TRBJ1-5|TRBV19|-|TRBD1
CASSGTGRNNQPQHF
TGTGCCAGTAGTGGGACAGGGAGGAACAATCAGCCCCAGCATTTT